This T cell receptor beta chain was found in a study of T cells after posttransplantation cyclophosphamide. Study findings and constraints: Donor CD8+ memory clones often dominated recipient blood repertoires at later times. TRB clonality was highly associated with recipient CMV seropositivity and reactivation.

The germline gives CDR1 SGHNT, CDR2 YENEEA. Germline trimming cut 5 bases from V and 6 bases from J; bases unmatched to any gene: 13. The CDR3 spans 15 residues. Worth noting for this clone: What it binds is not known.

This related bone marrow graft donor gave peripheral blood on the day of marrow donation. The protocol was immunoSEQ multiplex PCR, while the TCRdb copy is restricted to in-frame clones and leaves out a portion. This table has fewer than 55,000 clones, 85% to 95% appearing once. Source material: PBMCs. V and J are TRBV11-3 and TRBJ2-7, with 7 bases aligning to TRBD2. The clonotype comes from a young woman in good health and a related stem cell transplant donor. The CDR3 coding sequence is TGTGCCAGCAGCGAGCGGGACGCGGGGCCAACCGAGCAGTACTTC. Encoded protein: CASSERDAGPTEQYF.